This T cell receptor (beta chain) was identified in a study of blood T cells in healthy people across ages. In the case of this clonotype: Antigen unknown.

The second PCR ran roughly 6 to 11 cycles with a sample-barcoded 5' primer and J-beta primers. Each CDR3 protein gets one entry after TCRdb re-called the 5' RACE reads with MiXCR. The sample has approximately 830,000 distinct CDR3 sequences; about 62% are singletons. Regarding the study as a whole: Compared with aged donors, long-lived donors showed fewer expanded clones, suggesting selection. For the donors, CMV status was unknown and possibly confounded expanded clonotype changes.

Peripheral blood, approximately 10 milliliters per donor, was collected. The CDR3 is 14 residues long. From germline, CDR1 is SGHAT and CDR2 FQNNGV. Trimming cost V 1 base and J 2 bases, with 9 bases left between them. The V call is TRBV11-2, the J call TRBJ2-7; possibly TRBD1 for D (6 bases). The TCR was taken from a man aged 30 to 39 in good health. Sequencing input: blood. The CDR3 loop reads CASSLVWTAYEQYF. The CDR3 region has the DNA TGTGCCAGCAGCTTAGTTTGGACAGCCTACGAGCAGTACTTC.